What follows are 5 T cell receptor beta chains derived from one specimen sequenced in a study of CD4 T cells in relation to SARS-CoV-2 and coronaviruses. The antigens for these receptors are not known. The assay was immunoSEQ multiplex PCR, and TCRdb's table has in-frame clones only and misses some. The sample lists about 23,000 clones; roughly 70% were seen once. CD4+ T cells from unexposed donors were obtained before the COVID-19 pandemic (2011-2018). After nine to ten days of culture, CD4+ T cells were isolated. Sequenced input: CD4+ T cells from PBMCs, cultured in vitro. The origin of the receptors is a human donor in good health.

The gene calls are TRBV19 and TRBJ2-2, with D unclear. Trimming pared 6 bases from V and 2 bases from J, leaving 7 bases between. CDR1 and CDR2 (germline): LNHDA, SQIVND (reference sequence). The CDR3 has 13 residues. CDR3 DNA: TGTGCCAGTAGGCCGAGCAACACCGGGGAGCTGTTTTTT. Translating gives CASRPSNTGELFF.

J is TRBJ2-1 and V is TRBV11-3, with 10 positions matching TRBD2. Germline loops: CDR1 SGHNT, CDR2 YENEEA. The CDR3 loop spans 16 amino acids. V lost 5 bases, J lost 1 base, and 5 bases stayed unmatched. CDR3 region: CASSPSGGVSYNEQFF. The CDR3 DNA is TGTGCCAGCAGCCCGAGCGGGGGGGTTTCCTACAATGAGCAGTTCTTC.

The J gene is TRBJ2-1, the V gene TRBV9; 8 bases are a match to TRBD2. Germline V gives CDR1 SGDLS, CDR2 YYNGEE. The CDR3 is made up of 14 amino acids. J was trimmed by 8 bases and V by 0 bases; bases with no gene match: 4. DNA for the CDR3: TGTGCCAGCAGCGTAGGGGGACTAGACTATGAGCAGTTCTTC. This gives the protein CASSVGGLDYEQFF.

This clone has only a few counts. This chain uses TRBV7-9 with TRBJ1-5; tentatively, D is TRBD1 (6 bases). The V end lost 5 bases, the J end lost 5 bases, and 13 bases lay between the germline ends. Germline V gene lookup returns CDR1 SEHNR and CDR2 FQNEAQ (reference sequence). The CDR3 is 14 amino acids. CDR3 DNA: TGTGCCAGCAGCACCTCGGACAGTTATCAGCCCCAGCATTTT. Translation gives CASSTSDSYQPQHF.

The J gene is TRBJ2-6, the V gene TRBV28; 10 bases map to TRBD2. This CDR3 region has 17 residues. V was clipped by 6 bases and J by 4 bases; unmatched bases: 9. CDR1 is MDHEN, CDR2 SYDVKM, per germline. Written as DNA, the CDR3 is TGTGCCAGCAGATCCAGCGGGGGGGCACTCGGGGCCAACGTCCTGACTTTC. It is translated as CASRSSGGALGANVLTF.